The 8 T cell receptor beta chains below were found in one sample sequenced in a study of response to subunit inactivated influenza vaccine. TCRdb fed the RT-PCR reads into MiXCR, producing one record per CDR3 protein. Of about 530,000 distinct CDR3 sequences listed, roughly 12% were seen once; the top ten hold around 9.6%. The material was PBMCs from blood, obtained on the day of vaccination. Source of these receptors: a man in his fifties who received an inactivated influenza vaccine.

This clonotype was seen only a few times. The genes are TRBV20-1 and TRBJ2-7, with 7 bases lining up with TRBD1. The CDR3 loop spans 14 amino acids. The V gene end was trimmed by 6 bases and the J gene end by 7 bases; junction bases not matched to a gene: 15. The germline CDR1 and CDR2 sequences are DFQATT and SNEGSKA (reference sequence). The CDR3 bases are TGCAGTGCCCTAATGGGGAAGGGGGCTCGGGAGCAGTACTTC. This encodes CSALMGKGAREQYF.

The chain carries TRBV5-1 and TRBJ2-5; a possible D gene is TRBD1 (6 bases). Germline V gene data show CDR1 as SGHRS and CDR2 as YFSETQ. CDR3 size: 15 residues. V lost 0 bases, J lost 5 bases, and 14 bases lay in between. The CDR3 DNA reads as TGCGCCAGCAGCTTGGCCAACAGGGTGGGGGAGACCCAGTACTTC. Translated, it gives CASSLANRVGETQYF.

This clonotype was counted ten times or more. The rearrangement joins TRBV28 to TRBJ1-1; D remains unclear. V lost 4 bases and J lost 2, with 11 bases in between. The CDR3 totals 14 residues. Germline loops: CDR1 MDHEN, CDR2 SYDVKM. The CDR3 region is CASSSGVYNTEAFF. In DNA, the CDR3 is TGTGCCAGCAGTTCGGGTGTCTATAACACTGAAGCTTTCTTT.

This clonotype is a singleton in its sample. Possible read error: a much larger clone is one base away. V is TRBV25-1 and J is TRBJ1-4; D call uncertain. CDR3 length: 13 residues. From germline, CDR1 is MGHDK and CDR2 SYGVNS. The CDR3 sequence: CASCDSANEKLFF. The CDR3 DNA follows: TGTGCCAGCTGTGATTCGGCTAATGAAAAACTGTTTTTT.

The CDR3 DNA reads TGTGCCAGCAGTCCACCCCTAGCGGGGGCCATCTCCTACGAGCAGTACTTC. Translation: CASSPPLAGAISYEQYF. The gene calls are TRBV12-3 or TRBV12-4 and TRBJ2-7; 10 bases match TRBD2. The CDR3 runs 17 residues. V lost 5 bases, J lost 0 bases, and 10 bases stayed unmatched.

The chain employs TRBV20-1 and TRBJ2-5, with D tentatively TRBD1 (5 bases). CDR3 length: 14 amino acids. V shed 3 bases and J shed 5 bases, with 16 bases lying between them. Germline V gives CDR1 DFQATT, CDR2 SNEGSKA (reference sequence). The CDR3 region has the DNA TGCAGTGCTAGGTCATCAAGGGGAACGGAGACCCAGTACTTC. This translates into CSARSSRGTETQYF.

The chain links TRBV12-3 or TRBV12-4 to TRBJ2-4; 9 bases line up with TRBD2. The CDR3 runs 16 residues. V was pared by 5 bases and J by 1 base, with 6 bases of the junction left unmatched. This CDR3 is CASSDMSGGAKNIQYF. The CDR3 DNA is TGTGCCAGCAGTGATATGAGCGGGGGGGCCAAAAACATTCAGTACTTC.

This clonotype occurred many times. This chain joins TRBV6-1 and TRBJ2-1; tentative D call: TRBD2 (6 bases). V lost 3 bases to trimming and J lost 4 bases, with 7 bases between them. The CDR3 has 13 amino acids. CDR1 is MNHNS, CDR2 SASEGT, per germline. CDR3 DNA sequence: TGTGCCAGCAGTGAGCGGGGATACAATGAGCAGTTCTTC. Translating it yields CASSERGYNEQFF.